These 15 T cell receptor beta chains originate from one sample sequenced in a study of T cells in narcolepsy. Assay used: immunoSEQ multiplex PCR; TCRdb lists only in-frame clones, some missing. The repertoire holds over 25,000 clones, 79% seen once, with 5% to 8.5% in the top ten. Sequenced material: memory (CD45RA-) CD4+ T cells from blood. The origin of the receptors is a human donor in good health.

The genes are TRBV28 and TRBJ1-5; possibly TRBD1 for D (5 bases). CDR1 MDHEN and CDR2 SYDVKM come from the germline V gene. Trimming shortened V by 2 bases and J by 6 bases, and 17 bases separated the two germline ends. The CDR3 consists of 16 residues. The CDR3 loop reads CASSLPGPQGGQPQHF. The CDR3 DNA is TGTGCCAGCAGTTTACCTGGCCCCCAGGGCGGTCAGCCCCAGCATTTT.

Remarks on this clone: Germline and junction disagree at one end, which may indicate a read error. The chain couples TRBV2 to TRBJ2-1; D ambiguous. This CDR3 has 14 residues. Germline CDR1 is SNHLY and CDR2 is FYNNEI. The CDR3 coding sequence is TGTGCCAGCAGGCCCGTCGCTCTGAGCGTTGAGAAGTTCTTC. Amino acids: CASRPVALSVEKFF.

The chain uses TRBV5-4 and TRBJ2-1; 9 bases map to TRBD2. Germline V CDR1 and CDR2: SGHNT, YYREEE (reference sequence). The CDR3 is 16 amino acids. V was clipped by 0 bases and J by 2 bases; unmatched bases: 3. The CDR3 nucleotides read TGTGCCAGCAGCTTGGTCGGCGGGAGGGCCTACAATGAGCAGTTCTTC. This sequence encodes CASSLVGGRAYNEQFF.

The J gene is TRBJ1-1, the V gene TRBV11-1; no definite D call. The CDR3 sequence is 12 residues long. Germline-derived CDR1 and CDR2 are SGHAT and FQDESV (reference sequence). The ends were cut back, 8 bases at V and 0 bases at J, with 7 bases in the middle. The CDR3, as DNA: TGTGCCAGCGCACGGCTGAACACTGAAGCTTTCTTT. Amino acids: CASARLNTEAFF.

The chain combines TRBV6-6 with TRBJ1-1; tentative D call: TRBD1 (6 bases). This CDR3 contains 15 residues. The V gene's germline CDR1 is MNHNY and CDR2 SVGAGI (reference sequence). Trimming cost V 4 bases and J 3 bases, with 15 bases left between them. The CDR3 spells CASSWGQLKDTEAFF. CDR3 bases: TGTGCCAGCAGTTGGGGACAACTGAAAGACACTGAAGCTTTCTTT.

V is TRBV28 and J is TRBJ2-5; the D is unclear. Germline V gene sequence: CDR1 MDHEN, CDR2 SYDVKM. The CDR3 contains 15 residues. Trimming removed 3 bases from V and 1 base from J, with 12 bases in between. CDR3 DNA sequence: TGTGCCAGCAGTTTTGGATCTTGGTCCCAAGAGACCCAGTACTTC. The encoded protein is CASSFGSWSQETQYF.

The V gene is TRBV7-2, the J gene TRBJ2-7; 8 nucleotides align to TRBD2. Per germline, CDR1 SGHTA and CDR2 FQGNSA. Germline trimming cut 2 bases from V and 0 bases from J; bases unmatched to any gene: 3. The CDR3 length is 15 residues. The CDR3 coding sequence is TGTGCCAGCAGCTTAAGCGGGGGCAACTCCTACGAGCAGTACTTC. This codes for CASSLSGGNSYEQYF.

The chain combines TRBV6-5 with TRBJ2-5, with D possibly TRBD2 on 6 matching bases. This CDR3 comprises 15 residues. Germline V gene data show CDR1 as MNHEY and CDR2 as SVGAGI. Trimming removed 8 bases at V and 0 bases at J, with 16 bases between. Here the CDR3 reads CASVRDSSYQETQYF. DNA for the CDR3: TGTGCCAGCGTCCGGGACTCGTCGTACCAAGAGACCCAGTACTTC.

The rearrangement uses TRBV6-5 and TRBJ1-6; no clear D. Trimming removed 4 bases at V and 7 bases at J, with 11 bases between. Germline CDR1 reads MNHEY; CDR2 reads SVGAGI. The CDR3 covers 14 residues. In DNA, the CDR3 is TGTGCCAGCAGTTTTGGGCAGGTGAATTCACCCCTCCACTTT. This sequence encodes CASSFGQVNSPLHF.

J is TRBJ1-1 and V is TRBV18, with 7 positions matching TRBD1. The CDR3 runs to 13 residues. The ends lost 8 bases at V and 3 bases at J; junction bases unmatched: 6. The V gene's germline CDR1 is KGHSH and CDR2 LQKENI. CDR3 protein: CASARGLDTEAFF. CDR3 sequence (DNA): TGTGCCAGCGCCAGGGGGTTAGACACTGAAGCTTTCTTT. The entire variable domain, with the rest obtained from reference TRBV18 and TRBJ1-1, is as follows: NAGVMQNPRHLVRRRGQEARLRCSPMKGHSHVYWYRQLPEEGLKFMVYLQKENIIDESGMPKERFSAEFPKEGPSILRIQQVVRGDSAAYFCASARGLDTEAFFGQGTRLTVV.

The V gene is TRBV28, the J gene TRBJ1-1, with a tentative D call TRBD1 (5 bases). CDR3 length equals 15 residues. Trimming shortened V by 5 bases and J by 4 bases, and 17 bases separated the two germline ends. Germline CDR1 is MDHEN and CDR2 is SYDVKM. CDR3 loop: CASSPLGRFGTEAFF. The DNA of the CDR3 is TGTGCCAGCAGTCCCCTGGGACGGTTCGGCACTGAAGCTTTCTTT.

The chain joins TRBV5-1 to TRBJ1-6, with 10 bases matching TRBD1. Trimming cost V 5 bases and J 5 bases; bases outside gene matches: 4. CDR1 and CDR2 (germline): SGHRS, YFSETQ. The CDR3 is 15 residues long. CDR3 DNA sequence: TGCGCCAGCAGTCGACAGGGGGCGGATAATTCACCCCTCCACTTT. It yields the protein CASSRQGADNSPLHF.

The J gene is TRBJ1-5, the V gene TRBV7-2, with D unclear. This CDR3 has 13 amino acids. The V and J ends lost 3 bases and 1 base respectively, with 4 bases between them. CDR1 is SGHTA and CDR2 is FQGNSA in the germline V gene. The CDR3 DNA follows: TGTGCCAGCAGCTTGGAGAGCAATCAGCCCCAGCATTTT. Translating gives CASSLESNQPQHF.

The rearrangement joins TRBV4-3 to TRBJ1-1; D not certain. This CDR3 comprises 14 residues. Germline V gene sequence: CDR1 LGHNA, CDR2 YSLEER. V lost 3 bases to trimming and J lost 1 base, with 9 bases between them. For the CDR3, the DNA is TGCGCCAGCAGCCAGATATTAGGGAACACTGAAGCTTTCTTT. It encodes CASSQILGNTEAFF.

The chain is built from TRBV2 and TRBJ2-5; D is perhaps TRBD1 (5 bases). This CDR3 region has 12 residues. The ends were cut back, 4 bases at V and 7 bases at J, with 10 bases in the middle. From germline, CDR1 is SNHLY and CDR2 FYNNEI. The CDR3 sequence: CASSAQQGTQYF. Here the CDR3 DNA reads TGTGCCAGCAGTGCCCAGCAGGGGACCCAGTACTTC. Combining the CDR3 with reference TRBV2 and TRBJ2-5 gives the whole variable domain EPEVTQTPSHQVTQMGQEVILRCVPISNHLYFYWYRQILGQKVEFLVSFYNNEISEKSEIFDDQFSVERPDGSNFTLKIRSTKLEDSAMYFCASSAQQGTQYFGPGTRLLVL.